This TCR beta chain was sequenced during a study of cytomegalovirus exposure and HLA in healthy donors. The PCR employed 60 Vbeta primers together with 13 Jbeta primers. Libraries were prepared by immunoSEQ multiplex PCR; TCRdb keeps only in-frame clonotypes and omits some of them. The sample holds roughly 120,000 clones, about 64% seen once. Germline trimming cut 0 bases from V and 6 bases from J; bases unmatched to any gene: 7. Germline V gene lookup returns CDR1 SGHNT and CDR2 YYREEE (reference sequence). There are 15 residues in the CDR3. The chain couples TRBV5-4 to TRBJ2-7, with TRBD2 identical over 9 bases. Sequenced input: PBMCs. The sequence derives from a man aged 18-30 years in good health and CMV-seropositive. CDR3 amino acids: CASSLGPSGGREQYF. CDR3 sequence (DNA): TGTGCCAGCAGCTTGGGGCCCAGCGGGGGGCGCGAGCAGTACTTC.